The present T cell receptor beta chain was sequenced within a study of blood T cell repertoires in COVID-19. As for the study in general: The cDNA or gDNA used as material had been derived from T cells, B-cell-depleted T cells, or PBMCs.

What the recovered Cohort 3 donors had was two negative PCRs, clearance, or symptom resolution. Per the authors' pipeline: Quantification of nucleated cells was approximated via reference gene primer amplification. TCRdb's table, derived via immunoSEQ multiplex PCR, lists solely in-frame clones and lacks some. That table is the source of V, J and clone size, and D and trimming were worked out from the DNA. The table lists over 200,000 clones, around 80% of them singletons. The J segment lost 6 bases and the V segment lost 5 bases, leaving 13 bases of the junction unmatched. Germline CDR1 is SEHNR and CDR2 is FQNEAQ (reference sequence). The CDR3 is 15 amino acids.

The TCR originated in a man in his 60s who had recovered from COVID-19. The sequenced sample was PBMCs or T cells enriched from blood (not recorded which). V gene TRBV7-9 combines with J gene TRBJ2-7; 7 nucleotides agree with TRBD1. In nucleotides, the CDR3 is TGTGCCAGCAGCCATAACAGGGGAGATATTGGCGAGCAGTACTTC. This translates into CASSHNRGDIGEQYF.